This TCR beta chain was recovered during a study of beta chain features in type 1 diabetes. The overall study: No age, gender or cell yield differences were seen between patients and healthy donors. Over all samples combined, some 110 million sorted cells were examined. Findings and caveats of the study: Researchers report that Type 1 diabetes patients had moderately but significantly shorter TCRB CDR3s across all four CD4+ subsets. Resolution of whether HLA type affects TCRB rearrangement was not achieved here.

The study reverse transcribed the entire isolated RNA, so it sequenced expressed TCRB transcripts. Data came from immunoSEQ multiplex PCR; TCRdb stores just in-frame clones and leaves some out. The sample records 300,000 to 400,000 clones, around 10% being singletons. For this clone: No antigen is known for it.

The ends lost 0 bases at V and 6 bases at J; junction bases unmatched: 1. The CDR3 is 12 amino acids. The germline V gene has CDR1 GTSNPN and CDR2 SVGIG (reference sequence). The chain recombines TRBV30 with TRBJ1-2; TRBD1 matches 7 bases. The sequenced sample consisted of naive CD4+ T cells from blood. This sequence was found in a woman in her twenties or thirties in good health. The CDR3 DNA reads as TGTGCCTGGAGTGTAGGGACAGATGGCTACACCTTC. It codes for CAWSVGTDGYTF.